The clone carrying this TCR beta chain came up many times. The antigen remains undetermined. These data belong to a study of CD8+CD57+ T cells in acquired aplastic anemia. Study conclusions and caveats: Patients showed no significant difference from controls in CD8+ Simpson's diversity. Patients and controls had in common some 30 CD8+ CDR3 sequences.

Genomic DNA, the template, was used for profiling of the TCR beta VDJ and CDR3. TCRdb reprocessed the reads via MiXCR and lists one record per CDR3 protein. Among roughly 200,000 distinct CDR3 sequences listed, roughly 65% were seen once. Those patients picked for sequencing had displayed CD8+CD57+ cell expansion on flow cytometry. Patients, without exception, had severe acquired aplastic anemia. The sequencing input was sorted CD4+, CD8+, or CD8+CD57+ T cells (not recorded which) from PBMCs. The receptor was derived from a human donor with aplastic anemia.

The CDR3 loop reads CSARQGTGGYTF. CDR3 sequence (DNA): TGCAGTGCTAGGCAGGGGACAGGGGGCTACACCTTC. V is TRBV20-1 and J is TRBJ1-2, with 9 bases matching TRBD1. The V and J ends lost 3 bases and 8 bases, in that order; junction bases with no gene match: 4. CDR3 length equals 12 residues. CDR1 and CDR2 from the germline V gene are DFQATT and SNEGSKA (reference sequence).